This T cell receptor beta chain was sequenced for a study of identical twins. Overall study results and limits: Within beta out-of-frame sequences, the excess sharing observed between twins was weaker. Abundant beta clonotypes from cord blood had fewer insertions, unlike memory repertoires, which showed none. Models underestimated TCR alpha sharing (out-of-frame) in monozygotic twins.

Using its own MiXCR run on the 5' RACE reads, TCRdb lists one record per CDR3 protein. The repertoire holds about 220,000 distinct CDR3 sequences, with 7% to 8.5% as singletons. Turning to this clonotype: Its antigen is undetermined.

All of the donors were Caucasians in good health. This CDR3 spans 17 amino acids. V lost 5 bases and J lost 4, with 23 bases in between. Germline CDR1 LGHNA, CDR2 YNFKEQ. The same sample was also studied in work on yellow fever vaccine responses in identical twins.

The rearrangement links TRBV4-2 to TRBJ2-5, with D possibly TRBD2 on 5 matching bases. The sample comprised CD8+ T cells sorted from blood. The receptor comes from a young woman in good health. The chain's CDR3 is CASSFRASGQSGETQYF. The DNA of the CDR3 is TGTGCCAGCAGCTTCCGTGCCAGCGGCCAGAGCGGAGAGACCCAGTACTTC.